These T cell receptor beta chains were read from a single sample in a study of Graves' ophthalmopathy and Graves' hyperthyroidism. MiXCR, run by TCRdb on the multiplex PCR reads, gives a single entry per CDR3 protein. The table lists a few hundred thousand distinct CDR3 sequences, about 18% of them singletons. The sample comprised peripheral blood. The receptors were gathered from an adult woman with stable Graves' hyperthyroidism. Both conserved end residues are part of each CDR3. Fields, in order: clone size, V gene, CDR3 protein. Clone size is shown for a subset of rows, as once, few, many or a class of expanded clone.

clone size: many
V gene: TRBV28
CDR3 protein: CASRIGTVRTGELFF

clone size: many
V gene: TRBV7-3
CDR3 protein: CASSPWDGRNTGELFF

clone size: many
V gene: TRBV2
CDR3 protein: CASRRQGSLGNTEAFF

clone size: .
V gene: TRBV30
CDR3 protein: CSWCVQGGETQYF

clone size: many
V gene: TRBV27
CDR3 protein: CASSLYPPSNQPQHF

clone size: many
V gene: TRBV2
CDR3 protein: CATTSDRGPGELFF

clone size: many
V gene: TRBV10-1
CDR3 protein: CASSPPTSDWNTGELFF

clone size: once
V gene: TRBV12-3/TRBV12-4
CDR3 protein: CSSSGRNTGELFF

clone size: many
V gene: TRBV12-3/TRBV12-4
CDR3 protein: CASREQGGDYEQYF

clone size: .
V gene: TRBV12-3/TRBV12-4
CDR3 protein: CASRSGSGNQPQHF

clone size: many
V gene: TRBV7-3
CDR3 protein: CASSLLGQPGETQYF

clone size: .
V gene: TRBV19
CDR3 protein: CASSRSLRGPVYSPLHF

clone size: many
V gene: TRBV5-6
CDR3 protein: CASSLGPGTGYETQYF

clone size: few
V gene: TRBV5-1
CDR3 protein: CASSLFSPPTEAFF

clone size: .
V gene: TRBV6-5
CDR3 protein: CASSWEAGGPKSYEQYF

clone size: .
V gene: TRBV28
CDR3 protein: CASSSTSGTGKGYGYTF

clone size: many
V gene: TRBV20-1
CDR3 protein: CSATTTEGRGYQPQHF

clone size: .
V gene: TRBV5-6
CDR3 protein: CASSPLADNYGYTF

clone size: few
V gene: TRBV20-1
CDR3 protein: CSASAGRTDAFF

clone size: .
V gene: TRBV3-1
CDR3 protein: CASSQGGQGASYEQYF

clone size: many
V gene: TRBV3-1
CDR3 protein: CASSQRGDNSPLHF

clone size: many
V gene: TRBV6-1
CDR3 protein: CASSRGTTPAMETQYF

clone size: many
V gene: TRBV11-2
CDR3 protein: CASSPQGNYGYTF

clone size: many
V gene: TRBV7-2
CDR3 protein: CASSSTPSYEQYF

clone size: .
V gene: TRBV15
CDR3 protein: CATSVGGAGGQETQYF

clone size: many
V gene: TRBV7-2
CDR3 protein: CASSSAGVDYEQYF

clone size: many
V gene: TRBV28
CDR3 protein: CASSRLAGLGETQYF

clone size: many
V gene: TRBV29-1
CDR3 protein: CSVGGQGRVYTF

clone size: few
V gene: TRBV20-1
CDR3 protein: CSAKRGPGAYEQYF

clone size: .
V gene: TRBV11-3
CDR3 protein: CASSSGRTLNTEAFF

clone size: many
V gene: TRBV20-1
CDR3 protein: CSSHGIEETQYF

clone size: many
V gene: TRBV28
CDR3 protein: CASSTRDRGLSLHF

clone size: many
V gene: TRBV10-2
CDR3 protein: CASAVQGLSQPQHF

clone size: many
V gene: TRBV12-3/TRBV12-4
CDR3 protein: CASIEGKGDTEAFF

clone size: few
V gene: TRBV4-3
CDR3 protein: CASSQDGPQGGSPLHF

clone size: many
V gene: TRBV20-1
CDR3 protein: CSARVPGARAKNIQYF

clone size: many
V gene: TRBV12-3/TRBV12-4
CDR3 protein: CASSPTGKGTYEQYF

clone size: once
V gene: TRBV12-3/TRBV12-4
CDR3 protein: CASSPRGTRGSNTEAFF

clone size: many
V gene: TRBV29-1
CDR3 protein: CSVDRVQETQYF

clone size: .
V gene: TRBV5-4
CDR3 protein: CASSLLGLMNTEAFF

clone size: many
V gene: TRBV7-8
CDR3 protein: CASSPLSGQGNEQYF

clone size: many
V gene: TRBV15
CDR3 protein: CATSRDGAGTEAFF

clone size: few
V gene: TRBV4-1
CDR3 protein: CASSPGLAFEQYF

clone size: many
V gene: TRBV7-2
CDR3 protein: CASSPDRGVTEAFF

clone size: many
V gene: TRBV6-5
CDR3 protein: CASRWGADTGELFF

clone size: many
V gene: TRBV6-5
CDR3 protein: CASSFRTGVNTEAFF